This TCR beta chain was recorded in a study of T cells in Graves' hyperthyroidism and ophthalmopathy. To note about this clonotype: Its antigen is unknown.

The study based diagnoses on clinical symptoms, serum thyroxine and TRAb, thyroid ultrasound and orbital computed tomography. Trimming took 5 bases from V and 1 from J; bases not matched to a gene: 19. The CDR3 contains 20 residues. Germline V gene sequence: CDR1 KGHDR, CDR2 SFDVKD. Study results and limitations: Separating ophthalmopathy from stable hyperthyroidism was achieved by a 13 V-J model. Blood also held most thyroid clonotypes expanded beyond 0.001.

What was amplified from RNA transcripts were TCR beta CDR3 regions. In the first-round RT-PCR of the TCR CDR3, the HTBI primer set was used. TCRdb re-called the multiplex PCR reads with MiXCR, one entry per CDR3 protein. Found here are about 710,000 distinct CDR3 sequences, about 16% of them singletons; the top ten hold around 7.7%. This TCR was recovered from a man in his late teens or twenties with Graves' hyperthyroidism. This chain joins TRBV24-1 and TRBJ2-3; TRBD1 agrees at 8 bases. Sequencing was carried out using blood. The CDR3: CATSVVAGQGAADRTDTQYF. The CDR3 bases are TGTGCCACCAGTGTCGTGGCAGGACAGGGAGCGGCTGATCGCACAGATACGCAGTATTTT.